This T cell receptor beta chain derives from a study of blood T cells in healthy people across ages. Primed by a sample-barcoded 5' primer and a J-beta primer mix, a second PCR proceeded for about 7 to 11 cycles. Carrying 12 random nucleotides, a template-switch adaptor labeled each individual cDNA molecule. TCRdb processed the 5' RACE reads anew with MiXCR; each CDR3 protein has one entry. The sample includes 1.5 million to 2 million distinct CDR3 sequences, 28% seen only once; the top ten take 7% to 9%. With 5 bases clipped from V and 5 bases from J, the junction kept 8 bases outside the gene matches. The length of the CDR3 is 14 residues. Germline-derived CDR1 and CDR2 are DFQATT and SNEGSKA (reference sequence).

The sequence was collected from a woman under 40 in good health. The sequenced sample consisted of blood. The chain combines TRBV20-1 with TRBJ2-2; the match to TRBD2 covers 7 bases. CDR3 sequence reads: CSALSGISTGELFF. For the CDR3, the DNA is TGCAGTGCTCTGAGCGGGATAAGTACCGGGGAGCTGTTTTTT.